The TCR beta chain described here comes from a study of T cells expressing NK-cell markers. Study in general: The TCR beta repertoires were obtained from sorted CD3+CD56+NKG2C+, CD3+CD56+NKG2C- and CD3+CD56-NKG2C+ T cells. Sequencing covered eight donors, seven HCMV-seropositive and one seronegative.

What made the TCR beta cDNA was 5'RACE template switching with UMIs. TCRdb re-analyzed the 5' RACE reads; it lists each CDR3 protein once, without DNA. The sample has about 260,000 distinct CDR3 sequences. As concerns this clonotype: Its matching antigen is unknown.

Study results and caveats: The CD3+CD56-NKG2C+ fraction of several donors was likewise dominated by these clonotypes.

Germline V gives CDR1 ENHRY, CDR2 SYGVKD. The CDR3 is 11 amino acids. Material: blood T cells: a sorted CD56 or NKG2C T cell subset, CD4+ or CD8+ T cells, or bulk PBMC T cells (not recorded which). This receptor was identified in a woman between 18 and 70 years old in good health. The V and J genes are TRBV10-3 and TRBJ2-4. This CDR3 reads CAISQGDIQYF.